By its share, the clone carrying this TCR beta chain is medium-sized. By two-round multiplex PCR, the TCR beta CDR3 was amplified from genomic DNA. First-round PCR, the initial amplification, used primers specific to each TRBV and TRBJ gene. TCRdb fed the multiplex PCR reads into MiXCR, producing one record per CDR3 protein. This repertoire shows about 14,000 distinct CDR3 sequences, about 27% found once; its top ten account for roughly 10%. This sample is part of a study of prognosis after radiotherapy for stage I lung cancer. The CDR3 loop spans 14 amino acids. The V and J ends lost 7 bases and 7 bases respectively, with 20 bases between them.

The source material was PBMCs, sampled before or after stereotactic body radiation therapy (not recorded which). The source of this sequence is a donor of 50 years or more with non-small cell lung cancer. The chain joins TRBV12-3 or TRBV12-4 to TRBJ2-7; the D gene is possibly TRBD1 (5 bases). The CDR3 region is CASTPWQGSLEQYF. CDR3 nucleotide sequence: TGTGCCAGCACTCCGTGGCAGGGCTCGCTTGAGCAGTACTTC.